This TCR beta chain was captured in a study of molecular identifiers for immune sequencing clone quantification. TCRdb called the PCR reads again in MiXCR, with one record for every CDR3 protein. Here the sample spans roughly 320,000 distinct CDR3 sequences, roughly 24% being singletons. This clonotype was counted many times. This CDR3 is 18 amino acids long. V gave up 5 bases and J gave up 1 base, with 23 bases separating them. This sequence was found in a human donor in good health. Some libraries in this study had Jurkat cell RNA spiked in. V is TRBV12-3 or TRBV12-4 and J is TRBJ2-5, with D maybe TRBD2 (6 bases). Sequences were obtained from naive CD8+ T cells from blood, with Jurkat cell RNA spiked in. The subset: FACS-sorted CD8+CD4-CCR7+CD45RA+ naive T cells. The CDR3 coding sequence is TGTGCCAGCAGTCCGGACCCGATCAGGCGGGGCCTCCAAGAGACCCAGTACTTC. It encodes CASSPDPIRRGLQETQYF.